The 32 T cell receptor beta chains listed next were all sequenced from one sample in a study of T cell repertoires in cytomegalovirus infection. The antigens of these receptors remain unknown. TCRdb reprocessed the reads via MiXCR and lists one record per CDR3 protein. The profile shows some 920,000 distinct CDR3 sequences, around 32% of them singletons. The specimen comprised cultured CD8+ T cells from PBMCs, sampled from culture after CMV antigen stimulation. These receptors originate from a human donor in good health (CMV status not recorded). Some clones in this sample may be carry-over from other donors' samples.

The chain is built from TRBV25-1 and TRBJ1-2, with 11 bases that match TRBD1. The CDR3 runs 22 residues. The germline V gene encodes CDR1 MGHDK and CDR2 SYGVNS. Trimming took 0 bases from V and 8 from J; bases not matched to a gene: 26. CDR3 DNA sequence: TGTGCCAGCAGTGAATATTACCCTAGGGCCATCGGGACAGGGGGGCTTCTGGAAGGCTACACCTTC. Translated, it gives CASSEYYPRAIGTGGLLEGYTF.

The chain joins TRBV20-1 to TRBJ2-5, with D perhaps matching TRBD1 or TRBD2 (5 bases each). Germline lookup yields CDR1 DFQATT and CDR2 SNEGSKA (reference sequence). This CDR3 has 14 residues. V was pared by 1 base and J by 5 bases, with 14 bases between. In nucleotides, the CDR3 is TGCAGTGCTAGAGTGGAGGCAGGGATGGAGACCCAGTACTTC. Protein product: CSARVEAGMETQYF.

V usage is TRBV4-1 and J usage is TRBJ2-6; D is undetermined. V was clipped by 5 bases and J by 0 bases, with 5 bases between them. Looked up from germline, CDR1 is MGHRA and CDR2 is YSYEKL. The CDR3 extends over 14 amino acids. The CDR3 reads CASSSYSGANVLTF. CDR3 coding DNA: TGCGCCAGCAGCTCATACTCTGGGGCCAACGTCCTGACTTTC.

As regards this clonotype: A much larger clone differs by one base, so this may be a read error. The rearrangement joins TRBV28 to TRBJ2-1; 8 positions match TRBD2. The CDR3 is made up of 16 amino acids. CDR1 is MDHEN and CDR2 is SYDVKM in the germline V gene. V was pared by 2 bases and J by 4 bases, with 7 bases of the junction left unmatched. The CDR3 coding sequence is TGTGCCAGCAGTTTAAACACGGGGGGGTTTTACAATGAGCAGTTCTTC. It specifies CASSLNTGGFYNEQFF.

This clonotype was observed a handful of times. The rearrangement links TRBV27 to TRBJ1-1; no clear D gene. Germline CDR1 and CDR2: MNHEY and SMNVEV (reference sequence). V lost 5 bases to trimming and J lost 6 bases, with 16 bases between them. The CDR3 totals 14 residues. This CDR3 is CASSPAPAAAEAFF. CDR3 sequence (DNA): TGTGCCAGCAGTCCGGCCCCGGCTGCGGCTGAAGCTTTCTTT.

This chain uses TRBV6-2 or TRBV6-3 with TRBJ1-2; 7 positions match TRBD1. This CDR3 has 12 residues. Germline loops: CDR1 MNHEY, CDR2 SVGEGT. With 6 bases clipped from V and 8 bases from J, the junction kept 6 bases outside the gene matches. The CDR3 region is CASSGDRKGYTF. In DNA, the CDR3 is TGTGCCAGCAGCGGGGACAGAAAGGGCTACACCTTC.

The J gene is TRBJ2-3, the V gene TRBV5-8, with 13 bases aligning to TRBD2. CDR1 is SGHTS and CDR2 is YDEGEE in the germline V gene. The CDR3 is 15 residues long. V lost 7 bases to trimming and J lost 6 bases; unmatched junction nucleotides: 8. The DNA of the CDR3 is TGTGCCAGCGAGACTAGCGGGGGGACCGGGGATACGCAGTATTTT. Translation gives CASETSGGTGDTQYF. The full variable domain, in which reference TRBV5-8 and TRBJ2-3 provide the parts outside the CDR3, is EAGVTQSPTHLIKTRGQQATLRCSPISGHTSVYWYQQALGLGLQFLLWYDEGEERNRGNFPPRFSGRQFPNYSSELNVNALELEDSALYLCASETSGGTGDTQYFGPGTRLTVL.

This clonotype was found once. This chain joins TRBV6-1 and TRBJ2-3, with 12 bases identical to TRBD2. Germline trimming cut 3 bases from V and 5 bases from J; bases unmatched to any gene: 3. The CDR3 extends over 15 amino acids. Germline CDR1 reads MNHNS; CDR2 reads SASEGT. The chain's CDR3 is CASSELAGGEDTQYF. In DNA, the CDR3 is TGTGCCAGCAGTGAGCTAGCGGGGGGGGAAGATACGCAGTATTTT.

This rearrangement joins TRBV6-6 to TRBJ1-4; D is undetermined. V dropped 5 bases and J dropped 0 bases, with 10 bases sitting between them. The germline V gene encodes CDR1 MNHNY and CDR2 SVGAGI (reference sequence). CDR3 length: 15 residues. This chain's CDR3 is CASSTHLATNEKLFF. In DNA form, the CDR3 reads TGTGCCAGCAGTACGCACCTAGCAACTAATGAAAAACTGTTTTTT.

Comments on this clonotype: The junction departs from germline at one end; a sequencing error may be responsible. The CDR3 spells CVSRDRGLGAFF. The CDR3 DNA sequence: TGTGTCAGCAGGGACAGGGGACTTGGAGCTTTCTTT. The chain recombines TRBV25-1 with TRBJ1-1; 10 bases agree with TRBD1. CDR1 is MGHDK and CDR2 is SYGVNS in the germline V gene. CDR3 length: 12 residues.

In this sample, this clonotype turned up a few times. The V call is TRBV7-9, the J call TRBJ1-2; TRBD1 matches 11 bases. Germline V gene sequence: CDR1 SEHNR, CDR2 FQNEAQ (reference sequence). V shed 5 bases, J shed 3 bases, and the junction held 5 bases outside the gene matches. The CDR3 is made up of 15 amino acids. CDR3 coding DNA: TGTGCCAGCAGCCACGGACAGGGGGCTGACTATGGCTACACCTTC. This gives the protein CASSHGQGADYGYTF.

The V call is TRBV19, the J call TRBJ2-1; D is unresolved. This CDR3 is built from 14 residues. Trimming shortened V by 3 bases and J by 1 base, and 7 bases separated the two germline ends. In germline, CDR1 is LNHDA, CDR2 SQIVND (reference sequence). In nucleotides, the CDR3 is TGTGCCAGTAGTATCGTTGAATCCTACAATGAGCAGTTCTTC. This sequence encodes CASSIVESYNEQFF.

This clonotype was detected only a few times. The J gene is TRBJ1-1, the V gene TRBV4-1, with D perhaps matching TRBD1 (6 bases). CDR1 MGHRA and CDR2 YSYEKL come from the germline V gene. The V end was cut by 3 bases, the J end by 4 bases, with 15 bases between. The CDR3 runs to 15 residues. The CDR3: CASSQEQGFGTEAFF. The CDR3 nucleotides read TGCGCCAGCAGCCAGGAACAGGGATTTGGCACTGAAGCTTTCTTT.

The CDR3 reads CASNLKRGAGELFF. For the CDR3, the DNA is TGTGCCAGCAATCTAAAACGGGGGGCCGGGGAGCTGTTTTTT. The chain recombines TRBV6-5 with TRBJ2-2; 7 nucleotides agree with TRBD2. After removal of 7 bases from V and 6 bases from J, the junction contained 8 bases not matched to a gene. Germline-derived CDR1 and CDR2 are MNHEY and SVGAGI. The CDR3 runs 14 residues.

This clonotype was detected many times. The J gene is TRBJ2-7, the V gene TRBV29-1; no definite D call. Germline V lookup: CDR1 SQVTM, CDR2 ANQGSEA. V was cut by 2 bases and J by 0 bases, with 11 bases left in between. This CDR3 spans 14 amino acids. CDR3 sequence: CSVELPGSSYEQYF. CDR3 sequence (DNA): TGCAGCGTTGAACTTCCGGGTAGCTCCTACGAGCAGTACTTC.

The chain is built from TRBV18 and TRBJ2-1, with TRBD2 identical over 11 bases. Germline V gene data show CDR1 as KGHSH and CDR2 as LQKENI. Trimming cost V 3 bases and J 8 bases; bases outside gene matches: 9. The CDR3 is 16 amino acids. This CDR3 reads CASSPYPSGGYDEQFF. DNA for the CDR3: TGTGCCAGCTCACCGTACCCTAGCGGGGGGTACGATGAGCAGTTCTTC.

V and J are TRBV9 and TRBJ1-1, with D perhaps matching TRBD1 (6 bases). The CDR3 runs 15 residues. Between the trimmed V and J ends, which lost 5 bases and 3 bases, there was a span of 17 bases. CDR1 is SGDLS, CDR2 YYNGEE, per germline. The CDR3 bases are TGTGCCAGCAGGATTTTGGGGGCGGGGGACACTGAAGCTTTCTTT. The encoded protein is CASRILGAGDTEAFF.

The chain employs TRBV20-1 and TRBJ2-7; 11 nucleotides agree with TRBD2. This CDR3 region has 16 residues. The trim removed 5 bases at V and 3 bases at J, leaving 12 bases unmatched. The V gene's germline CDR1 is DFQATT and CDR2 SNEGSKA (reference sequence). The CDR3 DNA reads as TGCAGTGCTGGCGGGACTAGCGGACCCGGTTTCTACGAGCAGTACGTC. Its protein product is CSAGGTSGPGFYEQYV.

The CDR3 DNA follows: TGTGCCAGCAGGCCACAGGGGACCCAAGAGACCCAGTACTTC. Residues: CASRPQGTQETQYF. The chain combines TRBV6-5 with TRBJ2-5, with TRBD1 matching over 7 bases. Per the germline V gene, CDR1 is MNHEY and CDR2 is SVGAGI. The V segment lost 6 bases and the J segment 1 base; nucleotides outside the gene matches: 5. This CDR3 has 14 residues.

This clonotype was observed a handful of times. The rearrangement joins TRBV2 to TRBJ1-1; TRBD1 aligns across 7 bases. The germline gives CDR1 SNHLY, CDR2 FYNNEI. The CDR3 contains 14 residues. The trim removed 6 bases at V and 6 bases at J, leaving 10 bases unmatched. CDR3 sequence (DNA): TGTGCCAGCAGCCGGACAGGCAAAAACTCTGAAGCTTTCTTT. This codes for CASSRTGKNSEAFF.

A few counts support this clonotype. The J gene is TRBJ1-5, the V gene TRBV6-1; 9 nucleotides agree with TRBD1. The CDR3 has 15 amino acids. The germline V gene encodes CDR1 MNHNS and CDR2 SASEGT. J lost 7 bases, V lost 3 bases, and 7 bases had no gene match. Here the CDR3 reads CASSDPGQGYQPQHF. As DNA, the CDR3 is TGTGCCAGCAGTGACCCGGGACAGGGCTACCAGCCCCAGCATTTT.

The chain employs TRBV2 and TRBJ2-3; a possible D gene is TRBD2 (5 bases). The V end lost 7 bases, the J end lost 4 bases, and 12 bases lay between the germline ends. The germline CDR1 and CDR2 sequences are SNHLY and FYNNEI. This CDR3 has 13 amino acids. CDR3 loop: CASMLPGADTQYF. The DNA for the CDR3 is TGTGCCAGCATGCTCCCCGGGGCAGATACGCAGTATTTT.

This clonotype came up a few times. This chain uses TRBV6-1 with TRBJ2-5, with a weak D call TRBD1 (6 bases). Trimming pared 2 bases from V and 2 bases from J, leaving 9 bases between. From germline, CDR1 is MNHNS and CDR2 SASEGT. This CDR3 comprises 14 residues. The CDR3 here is CASSEPDSQETQYF. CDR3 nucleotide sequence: TGTGCCAGCAGTGAACCGGACAGTCAAGAGACCCAGTACTTC.

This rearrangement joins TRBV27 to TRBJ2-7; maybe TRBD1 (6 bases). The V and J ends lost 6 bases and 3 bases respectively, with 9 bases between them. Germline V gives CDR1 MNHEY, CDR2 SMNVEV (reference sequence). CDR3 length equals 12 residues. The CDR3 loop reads CASRDSLYEQYF. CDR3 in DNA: TGTGCCAGCAGGGACAGTCTCTACGAGCAGTACTTC.

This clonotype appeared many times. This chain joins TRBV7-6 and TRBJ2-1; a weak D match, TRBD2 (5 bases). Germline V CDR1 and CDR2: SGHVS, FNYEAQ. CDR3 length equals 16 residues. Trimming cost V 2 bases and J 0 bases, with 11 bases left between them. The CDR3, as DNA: TGTGCCAGCAGCTTAAGGACTCCCAGCTCCTACAATGAGCAGTTCTTC. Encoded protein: CASSLRTPSSYNEQFF.

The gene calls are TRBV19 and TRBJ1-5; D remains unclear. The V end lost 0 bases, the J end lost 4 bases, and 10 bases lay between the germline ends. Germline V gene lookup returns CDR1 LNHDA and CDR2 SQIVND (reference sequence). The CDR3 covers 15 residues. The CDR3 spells CASSIEDRWNQPQHF. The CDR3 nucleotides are TGTGCCAGTAGTATAGAGGATCGGTGGAATCAGCCCCAGCATTTT.

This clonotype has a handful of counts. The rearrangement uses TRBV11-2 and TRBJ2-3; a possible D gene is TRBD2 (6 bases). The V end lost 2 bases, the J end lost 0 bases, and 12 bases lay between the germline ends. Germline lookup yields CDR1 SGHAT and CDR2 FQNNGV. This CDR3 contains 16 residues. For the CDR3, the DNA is TGTGCCAGCAGCTTATGGAGGCGGGGAAGCACAGATACGCAGTATTTT. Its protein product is CASSLWRRGSTDTQYF.

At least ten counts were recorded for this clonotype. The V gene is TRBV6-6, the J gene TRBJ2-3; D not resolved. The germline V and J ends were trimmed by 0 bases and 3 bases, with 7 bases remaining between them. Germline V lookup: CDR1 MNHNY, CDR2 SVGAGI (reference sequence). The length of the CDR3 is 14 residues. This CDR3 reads CASSYSAETDTQYF. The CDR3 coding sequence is TGTGCCAGCAGTTACTCCGCGGAGACAGATACGCAGTATTTT.

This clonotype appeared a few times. The CDR3 bases are TGTGCCAGCAGTCTCGTAGGGGGACCCTACGAGCAGTACTTC. It translates to CASSLVGGPYEQYF. The chain uses TRBV27 and TRBJ2-7; a weak D match, TRBD1 (6 bases). There are 14 residues in the CDR3. Germline V gene data show CDR1 as MNHEY and CDR2 as SMNVEV (reference sequence). Trimming left V 5 bases short and J 2 bases short, with 13 bases between.

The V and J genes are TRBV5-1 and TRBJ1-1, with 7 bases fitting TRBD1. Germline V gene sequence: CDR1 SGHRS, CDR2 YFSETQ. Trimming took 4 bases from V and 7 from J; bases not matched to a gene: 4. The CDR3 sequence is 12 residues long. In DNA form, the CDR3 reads TGCGCCAGCAGCGAAGGGACAGTTGAAGCTTTCTTT. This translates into CASSEGTVEAFF.

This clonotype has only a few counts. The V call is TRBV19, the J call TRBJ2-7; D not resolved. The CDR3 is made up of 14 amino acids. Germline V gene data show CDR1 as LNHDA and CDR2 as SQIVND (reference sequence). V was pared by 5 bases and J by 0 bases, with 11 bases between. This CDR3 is CASSWPGSSYEQYF. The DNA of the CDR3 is TGTGCCAGTAGTTGGCCCGGATCCTCCTACGAGCAGTACTTC.

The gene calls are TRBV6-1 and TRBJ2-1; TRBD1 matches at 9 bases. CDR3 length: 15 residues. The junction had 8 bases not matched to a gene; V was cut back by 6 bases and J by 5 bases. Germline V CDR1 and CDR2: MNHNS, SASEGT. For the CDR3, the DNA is TGTGCCAGCAGCCATACAGGGGGCGCGGACAATGAGCAGTTCTTC. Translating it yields CASSHTGGADNEQFF.